This T cell receptor beta chain was retrieved from a study of cytomegalovirus exposure and HLA in healthy donors. Study in general: Later, an analysis reported that the 95 to 150 validation repertoires had used the same platform as the roughly 720 first-cohort repertoires.

TCRdb's table, derived via immunoSEQ multiplex PCR, lists solely in-frame clones and lacks some. The repertoire has some 120,000 clones, under 90% of them found once; the top ten carry 2% to 2.5%. Germline V gives CDR1 SGHTA, CDR2 FQGNSA. The V end was cut by 1 base, the J end by 0 bases, with 10 bases between. The CDR3 extends over 15 amino acids. The receptor comes from a woman aged 30 to 39 in good health and CMV-seronegative. This chain joins TRBV7-2 and TRBJ2-7; D is unresolved. The sequenced material came from PBMCs. Written as DNA, the CDR3 is TGTGCCAGCAGCTTAGATTTGGCGGTCTCCTACGAGCAGTACTTC. This sequence encodes CASSLDLAVSYEQYF.